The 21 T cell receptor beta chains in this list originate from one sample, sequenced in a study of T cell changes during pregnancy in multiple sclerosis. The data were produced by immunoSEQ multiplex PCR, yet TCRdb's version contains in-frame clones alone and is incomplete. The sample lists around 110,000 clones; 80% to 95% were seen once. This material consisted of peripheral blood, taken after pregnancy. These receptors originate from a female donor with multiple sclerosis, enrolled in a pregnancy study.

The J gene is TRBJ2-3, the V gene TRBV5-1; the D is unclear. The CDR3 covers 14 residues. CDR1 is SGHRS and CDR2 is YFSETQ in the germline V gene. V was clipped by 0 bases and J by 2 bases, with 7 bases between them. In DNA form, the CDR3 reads TGCGCCAGCAGCTTGGCTCCCCCCACAGATACGCAGTATTTT. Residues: CASSLAPPTDTQYF.

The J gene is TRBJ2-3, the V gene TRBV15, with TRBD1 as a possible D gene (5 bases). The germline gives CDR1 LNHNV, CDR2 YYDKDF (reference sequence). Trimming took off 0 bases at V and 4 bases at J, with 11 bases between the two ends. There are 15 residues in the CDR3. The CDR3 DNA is TGTGCCACCAGCAGAGATCTTGGGGCGGCAGATACGCAGTATTTT. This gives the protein CATSRDLGAADTQYF. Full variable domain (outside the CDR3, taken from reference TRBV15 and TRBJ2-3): DAMVIQNPRYQVTQFGKPVTLSCSQTLNHNVMYWYQQKSSQAPKLLFHYYDKDFNNEADTPDNFQSRRPNTSFCFLDIRSPGLGDTAMYLCATSRDLGAADTQYFGPGTRLTVL.

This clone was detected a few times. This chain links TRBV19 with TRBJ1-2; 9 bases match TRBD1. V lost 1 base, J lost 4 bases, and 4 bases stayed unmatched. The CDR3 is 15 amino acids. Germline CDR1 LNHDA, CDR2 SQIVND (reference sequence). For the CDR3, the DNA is TGTGCCAGTAGTATAGCCGGGACAGGGATCTATGGCTACACCTTC. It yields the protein CASSIAGTGIYGYTF.

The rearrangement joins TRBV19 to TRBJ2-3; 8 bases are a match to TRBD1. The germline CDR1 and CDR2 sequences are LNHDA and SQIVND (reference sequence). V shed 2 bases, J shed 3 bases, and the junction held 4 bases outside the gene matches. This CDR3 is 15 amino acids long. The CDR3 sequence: CASSITGGHTDTQYF. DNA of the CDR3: TGTGCCAGTAGTATAACAGGGGGGCATACAGATACGCAGTATTTT.

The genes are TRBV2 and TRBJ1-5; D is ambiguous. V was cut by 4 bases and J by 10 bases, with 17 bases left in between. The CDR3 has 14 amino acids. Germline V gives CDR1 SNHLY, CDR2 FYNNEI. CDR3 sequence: CASSGTQAILPQHF. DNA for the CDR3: TGTGCCAGCAGTGGTACCCAGGCAATCCTTCCCCAGCATTTT.

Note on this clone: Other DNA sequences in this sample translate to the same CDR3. CDR3: CASRTGDTEAFF. CDR3 nucleotide sequence: TGCGCCAGCAGAACAGGCGACACTGAAGCTTTCTTT. This chain links TRBV10-2 with TRBJ1-1, with TRBD1 as a possible D gene (5 bases). Germline V CDR1 and CDR2: WSHSY, SAAADI. CDR3 length equals 12 residues. The V end was cut by 6 bases, the J end by 3 bases, with 8 bases between.

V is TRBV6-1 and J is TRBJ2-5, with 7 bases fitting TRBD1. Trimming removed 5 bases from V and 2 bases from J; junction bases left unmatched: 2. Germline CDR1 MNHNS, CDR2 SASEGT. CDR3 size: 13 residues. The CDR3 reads CASSPGGQETQYF. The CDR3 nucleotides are TGTGCCAGCAGTCCAGGGGGTCAAGAGACCCAGTACTTC.

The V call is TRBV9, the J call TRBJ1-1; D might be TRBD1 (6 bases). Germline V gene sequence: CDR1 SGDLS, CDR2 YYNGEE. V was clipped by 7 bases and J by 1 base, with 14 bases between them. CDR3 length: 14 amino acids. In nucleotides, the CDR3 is TGTGCCAGCGGGGGCCCGAGTTGGAACACTGAAGCTTTCTTT. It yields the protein CASGGPSWNTEAFF.

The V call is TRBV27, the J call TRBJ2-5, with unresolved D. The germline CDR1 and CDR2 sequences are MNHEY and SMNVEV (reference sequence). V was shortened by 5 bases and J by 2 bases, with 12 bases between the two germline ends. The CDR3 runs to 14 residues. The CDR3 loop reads CASSLDMLQETQYF. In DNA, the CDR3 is TGTGCCAGCAGTCTCGACATGTTGCAAGAGACCCAGTACTTC.

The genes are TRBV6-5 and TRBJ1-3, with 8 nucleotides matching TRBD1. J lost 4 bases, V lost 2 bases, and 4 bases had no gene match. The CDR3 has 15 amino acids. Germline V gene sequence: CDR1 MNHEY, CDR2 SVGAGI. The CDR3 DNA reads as TGTGCCAGCAGTTACCGGACAGGGTCAGGAAACACCATATATTTT. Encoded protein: CASSYRTGSGNTIYF.

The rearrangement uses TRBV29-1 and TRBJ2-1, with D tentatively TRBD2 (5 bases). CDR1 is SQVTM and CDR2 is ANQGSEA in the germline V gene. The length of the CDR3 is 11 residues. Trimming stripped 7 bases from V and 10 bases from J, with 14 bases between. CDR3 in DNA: TGCAGCGCTCAAGAGGGAGAAGAGCAGTTCTTC. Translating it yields CSAQEGEEQFF.

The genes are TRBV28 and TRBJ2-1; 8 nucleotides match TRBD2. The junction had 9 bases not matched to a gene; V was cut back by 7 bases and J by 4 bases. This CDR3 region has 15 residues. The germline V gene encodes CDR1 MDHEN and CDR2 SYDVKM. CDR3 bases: TGTGCCAGCACGTCCGTGACTAGCGTATACAATGAGCAGTTCTTC. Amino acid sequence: CASTSVTSVYNEQFF.

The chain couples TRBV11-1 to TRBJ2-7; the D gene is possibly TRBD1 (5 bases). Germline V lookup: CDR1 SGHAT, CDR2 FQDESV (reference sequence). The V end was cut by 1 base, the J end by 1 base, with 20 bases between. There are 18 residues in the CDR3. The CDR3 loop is CASSLGQTQEHLSYEQYF. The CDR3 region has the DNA TGTGCCAGCAGCTTAGGACAGACCCAGGAGCACCTTTCCTACGAGCAGTACTTC. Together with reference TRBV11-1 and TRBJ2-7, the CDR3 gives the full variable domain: EAEVAQSPRYKITEKSQAVAFWCDPISGHATLYWYRQILGQGPELLVQFQDESVVDDSQLPKDRFSAERLKGVDSTLKIQPAELGDSAMYLCASSLGQTQEHLSYEQYFGPGTRLTVT.

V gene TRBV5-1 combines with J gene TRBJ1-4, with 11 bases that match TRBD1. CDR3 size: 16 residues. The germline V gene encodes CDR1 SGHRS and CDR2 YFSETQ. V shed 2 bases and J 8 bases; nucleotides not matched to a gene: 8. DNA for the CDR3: TGCGCCAGCAGCTTATATTGGGACAGGGGGGGCGAAAAACTGTTTTTT. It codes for CASSLYWDRGGEKLFF.

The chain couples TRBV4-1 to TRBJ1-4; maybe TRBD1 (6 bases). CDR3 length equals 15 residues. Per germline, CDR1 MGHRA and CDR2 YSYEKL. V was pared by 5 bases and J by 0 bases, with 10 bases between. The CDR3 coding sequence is TGCGCCAGCAGCGAACCAGGGGCAACTAATGAAAAACTGTTTTTT. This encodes CASSEPGATNEKLFF.

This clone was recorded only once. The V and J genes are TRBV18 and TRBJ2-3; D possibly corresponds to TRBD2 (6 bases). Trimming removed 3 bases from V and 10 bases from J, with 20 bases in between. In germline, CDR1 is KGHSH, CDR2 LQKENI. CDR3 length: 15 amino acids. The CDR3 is CASSPSGTPSSPQYF. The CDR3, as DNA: TGTGCCAGCTCACCCTCCGGGACTCCCTCGTCCCCGCAGTATTTT.

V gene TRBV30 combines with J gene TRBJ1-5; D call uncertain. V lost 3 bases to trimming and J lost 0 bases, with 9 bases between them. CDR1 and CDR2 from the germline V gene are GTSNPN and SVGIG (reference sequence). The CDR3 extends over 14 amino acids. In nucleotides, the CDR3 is TGTGCCTGGAGGCGATTTATTAGCAATCAGCCCCAGCATTTT. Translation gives CAWRRFISNQPQHF.

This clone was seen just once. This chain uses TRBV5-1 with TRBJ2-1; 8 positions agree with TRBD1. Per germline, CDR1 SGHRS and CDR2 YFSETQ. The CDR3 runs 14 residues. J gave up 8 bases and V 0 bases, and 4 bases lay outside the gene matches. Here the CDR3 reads CASSLGQGFDEQFF. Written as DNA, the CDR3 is TGCGCCAGCAGCTTGGGACAGGGGTTCGATGAGCAGTTCTTC.

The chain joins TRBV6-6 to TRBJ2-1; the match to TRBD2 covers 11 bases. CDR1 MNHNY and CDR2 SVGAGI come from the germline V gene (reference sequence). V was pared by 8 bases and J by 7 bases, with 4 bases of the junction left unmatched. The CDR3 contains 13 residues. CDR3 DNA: TGTGCCAGCTCTCTAGCGGGGGGTAATGAGCAGTTCTTC. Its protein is CASSLAGGNEQFF.

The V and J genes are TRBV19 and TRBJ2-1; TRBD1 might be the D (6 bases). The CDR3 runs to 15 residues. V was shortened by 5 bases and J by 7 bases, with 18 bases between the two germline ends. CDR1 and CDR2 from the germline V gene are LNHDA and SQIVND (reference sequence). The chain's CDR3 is CASSVQGQLWNEQFF. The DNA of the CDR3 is TGTGCCAGTAGTGTCCAGGGGCAGTTGTGGAATGAGCAGTTCTTC. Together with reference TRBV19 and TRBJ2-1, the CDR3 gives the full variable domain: DGGITQSPKYLFRKEGQNVTLSCEQNLNHDAMYWYRQDPGQGLRLIYYSQIVNDFQKGDIAEGYSVSREKKESFPLTVTSAQKNPTAFYLCASSVQGQLWNEQFFGPGTRLTVL.

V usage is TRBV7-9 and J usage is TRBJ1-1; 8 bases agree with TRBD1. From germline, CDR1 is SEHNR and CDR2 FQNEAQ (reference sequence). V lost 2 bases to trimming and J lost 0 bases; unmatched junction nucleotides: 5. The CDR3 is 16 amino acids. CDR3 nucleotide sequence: TGTGCCAGCAGCTTATGGACAGGGACCTTGAACACTGAAGCTTTCTTT. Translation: CASSLWTGTLNTEAFF.